The 27 T cell receptor beta chains below were found in one sample sequenced in a study of human versus mouse CDR3 diversity and MHC coevolution. Assay used: immunoSEQ multiplex PCR; TCRdb lists only in-frame clones, some missing. The sample holds about 60,000 clones, around 94% seen once. The sample comprised naive CD4+ T cells from blood. This sample's subset: CD45RO-negative CD62L-positive naive CD4 T cells. The source is a person in their sixties or seventies in good health.

The chain recombines TRBV18 with TRBJ2-7; 8 bases map to TRBD1. Germline V lookup: CDR1 KGHSH, CDR2 LQKENI. V shed 6 bases, J shed 5 bases, and the junction held 6 bases outside the gene matches. There are 13 residues in the CDR3. CDR3 region: CASSRTGFNEQYF. Here the CDR3 DNA reads TGTGCCAGCTCGAGGACAGGGTTCAACGAGCAGTACTTC.

DNA for the CDR3: TGTGCCAGCAGCTTAGTAGTAGCGGGGCAGGGTCTGGAGACCCAGTACTTC. Translation gives CASSLVVAGQGLETQYF. The V and J genes are TRBV7-2 and TRBJ2-5; 8 bases align to TRBD2. V was clipped by 1 base and J by 5 bases; unmatched bases: 12. Germline V gives CDR1 SGHTA, CDR2 FQGNSA. The CDR3 has 17 residues.

The rearrangement links TRBV19 to TRBJ2-7; TRBD2 agrees at 13 bases. Looked up from germline, CDR1 is LNHDA and CDR2 is SQIVND (reference sequence). There are 13 residues in the CDR3. With 10 bases clipped from V and 2 bases from J, the junction kept 2 bases outside the gene matches. The CDR3 loop is CATGTSGAYEQYF. The CDR3 DNA sequence: TGTGCCACCGGGACTAGCGGGGCCTACGAGCAGTACTTC.

V gene TRBV5-4 combines with J gene TRBJ1-2; 7 bases map to TRBD1. The germline CDR1 and CDR2 sequences are SGHNT and YYREEE (reference sequence). The CDR3 contains 18 residues. V gave up 0 bases and J gave up 6 bases; unmatched junction bases: 17. The DNA of the CDR3 is TGTGCCAGCAGCTTGGGTCTGACTGAGGGGGCGCGGGGGGATGGCTACACCTTC. Translation gives CASSLGLTEGARGDGYTF.

This clone was seen a single time. The chain joins TRBV7-3 to TRBJ2-3, with a possible D match to TRBD1 (5 bases). CDR3 length equals 13 residues. Germline-derived CDR1 and CDR2 are SGHTA and FQGTGA. With 5 bases removed from V and 1 base from J, the gap between germline ends came to 7 bases. The CDR3 sequence: CASSTGGTDTQYF. The DNA for the CDR3 is TGTGCCAGCAGCACAGGAGGCACAGATACGCAGTATTTT.

As regards this clone: Mismatch with germline at one junction end may stem from a read error. The V call is TRBV15, the J call TRBJ1-1, with D perhaps matching TRBD1 (5 bases). The CDR3 has 13 residues. Germline-derived CDR1 and CDR2 are LNHNV and YYDKDF (reference sequence). This chain's CDR3 is CVTSRELDTEAFF. The CDR3 bases are TGTGTCACCAGCAGGGAGCTGGACACTGAAGCTTTCTTT.

The CDR3 is CASSPRTGWNYPLHF. The CDR3 region has the DNA TGTGCCAGCAGTCCCCGGACAGGCTGGAACTATCCCCTCCACTTT. The genes are TRBV6-5 and TRBJ1-6; 7 bases agree with TRBD1. There are 15 residues in the CDR3. Trimming took 5 bases from V and 13 from J; bases not matched to a gene: 14. Germline V CDR1 and CDR2: MNHEY, SVGAGI.

The chain has TRBV7-9 and TRBJ1-1, with 7 bases fitting TRBD1. V was pared by 1 base and J by 1 base, with 9 bases of the junction left unmatched. The germline CDR1 and CDR2 sequences are SEHNR and FQNEAQ (reference sequence). This CDR3 is built from 17 residues. The DNA for the CDR3 is TGTGCCAGCAGCTTAGGAGGCAGGGGGGCCTGGAACACTGAAGCTTTCTTT. Its protein product is CASSLGGRGAWNTEAFF.

This clone showed up just once. The V gene is TRBV19, the J gene TRBJ2-4, with 16 bases that match TRBD2. The ends lost 3 bases at V and 0 bases at J; junction bases unmatched: 11. Germline CDR1 LNHDA, CDR2 SQIVND (reference sequence). There are 21 residues in the CDR3. CDR3 nucleotides: TGTGCCAGTAGTATGGAGAGTCGGGGACTAGCGGGAGGGGTAGCCAAAAACATTCAGTACTTC. Translating it yields CASSMESRGLAGGVAKNIQYF.

The chain uses TRBV5-1 and TRBJ1-4, with no clear D. CDR1 and CDR2 (germline): SGHRS, YFSETQ. This CDR3 spans 15 amino acids. V was shortened by 0 bases and J by 7 bases, with 13 bases between the two germline ends. The CDR3 region has the DNA TGCGCCAGCAGCTTGGCCGTCGGGTCTGGTGAAAAACTGTTTTTT. Translation gives CASSLAVGSGEKLFF.

The V gene is TRBV7-6, the J gene TRBJ2-7, with 8 bases identical to TRBD1. Germline V gene data show CDR1 as SGHVS and CDR2 as FNYEAQ. Trimming took 6 bases from V and 2 from J; bases not matched to a gene: 12. The CDR3 is 16 residues long. The CDR3, as DNA: TGTGCCAGCAGTCCTCTCGGACAGGGCACCCCCTACGAGCAGTACTTC. The encoded protein is CASSPLGQGTPYEQYF.

Sample share makes this clone medium-sized. The chain is built from TRBV6-5 and TRBJ1-2; 11 nucleotides align to TRBD1. The CDR3 loop spans 16 amino acids. Looked up from germline, CDR1 is MNHEY and CDR2 is SVGAGI. V trimming: 2 bases; J trimming: 4 bases; junction bases outside the gene matches: 6. CDR3 bases: TGTGCCAGCAGTTACCTGAGGACAGGGGGCAGCTATGGCTACACCTTC. Translation gives CASSYLRTGGSYGYTF.

This sequence joins TRBV11-2 and TRBJ2-5, with D possibly being TRBD2 (7 bases). CDR1 and CDR2 (germline): SGHAT, FQNNGV. The CDR3 totals 15 residues. The V end was cut by 0 bases, the J end by 5 bases, with 13 bases between. The DNA for the CDR3 is TGTGCCAGCAGCTTAGATGGCAGGGGAGGGGAGACCCAGTACTTC. It specifies CASSLDGRGGETQYF.

This clone was seen a few times. The chain is built from TRBV5-4 and TRBJ1-4; 8 nucleotides line up with TRBD1. The CDR3 has 14 residues. V lost 4 bases and J lost 8; bases outside the gene matches: 7. Per germline, CDR1 SGHNT and CDR2 YYREEE (reference sequence). The CDR3 loop reads CASSVGQGGEKLFF. In DNA, the CDR3 is TGTGCCAGCAGCGTAGGACAGGGAGGAGAAAAACTGTTTTTT.

This clone is a singleton in its sample. The V gene is TRBV7-9, the J gene TRBJ1-3; the D gene is possibly TRBD1 (5 bases). The V gene lost 8 bases and the J gene lost 0 bases, with 14 bases spanning the gap. Germline V CDR1 and CDR2: SEHNR, FQNEAQ (reference sequence). This CDR3 is built from 15 residues. The CDR3 sequence: CASSRQGPSGNTIYF. CDR3 DNA sequence: TGTGCCAGCTCCCGTCAGGGTCCCTCTGGAAACACCATATATTTT.

The CDR3: CASSAWDRRNAQPQHF. The CDR3 DNA reads TGTGCCAGCAGTGCCTGGGACAGGCGGAATGCTCAGCCCCAGCATTTT. This chain links TRBV6-1 with TRBJ1-5; 8 nucleotides line up with TRBD1. V was pared by 4 bases and J by 6 bases, with 11 bases of the junction left unmatched. The CDR3 spans 16 residues. Germline CDR1 and CDR2: MNHNS and SASEGT.

The chain recombines TRBV29-1 with TRBJ2-5, with TRBD1 matching 7 bases. V shed 7 bases, J shed 1 base, and the junction held 3 bases outside the gene matches. In germline, CDR1 is SQVTM, CDR2 ANQGSEA. The CDR3 consists of 12 residues. This CDR3 reads CSGYRGQETQYF. The CDR3 DNA reads as TGCAGCGGATACAGGGGCCAAGAGACCCAGTACTTC.

V and J are TRBV11-2 and TRBJ2-3, with 9 bases matching TRBD1. J gave up 4 bases and V 1 base, and 9 bases lay outside the gene matches. The germline V gene encodes CDR1 SGHAT and CDR2 FQNNGV. CDR3 length equals 17 residues. CDR3 region: CASSLAWGQGVPDTQYF. The CDR3 DNA sequence: TGTGCCAGCAGCTTAGCGTGGGGACAGGGAGTTCCAGATACGCAGTATTTT.

V usage is TRBV5-4 and J usage is TRBJ2-5, with D unresolved. The DNA matches TRBJ2-7 better at its end, which makes the J call doubtful. Germline assignment: CDR1 SGHNT and CDR2 YYREEE (reference sequence). This CDR3 spans 12 amino acids. Here the CDR3 DNA reads TGTGCCAGCAGCTTAAAACCCTACGAGCAGTACTTC. Translating gives CASSLKPYEQYF.

The chain couples TRBV7-3 to TRBJ2-7; 12 bases line up with TRBD2. The CDR3 extends over 16 amino acids. The germline gives CDR1 SGHTA, CDR2 FQGTGA. Losses at the gene ends were 2 bases for V and 7 bases for J; bases not matched to a gene: 9. CDR3 sequence reads: CASSLELAGGPGEQYF. CDR3 sequence (DNA): TGTGCCAGCAGCTTAGAGCTAGCGGGAGGGCCTGGAGAGCAGTACTTC.

The rearrangement uses TRBV9 and TRBJ2-3; D perhaps matches TRBD1 (5 bases). Germline V gives CDR1 SGDLS, CDR2 YYNGEE. V lost 0 bases and J 1 base, leaving 9 bases between the germline ends. This CDR3 has 15 residues. The CDR3 sequence is CASSVEGLRTDTQYF. CDR3 sequence (DNA): TGTGCCAGCAGCGTAGAGGGGTTGCGCACAGATACGCAGTATTTT. Based on the CDR3 plus reference TRBV9 and TRBJ2-3, the full variable domain is DSGVTQTPKHLITATGQRVTLRCSPRSGDLSVYWYQQSLDQGLQFLIQYYNGEERAKGNILERFSAQQFPDLHSELNLSSLELGDSALYFCASSVEGLRTDTQYFGPGTRLTVL.

This chain connects TRBV5-8 to TRBJ1-1; the D gene is possibly TRBD1 (6 bases). Germline assignment: CDR1 SGHTS and CDR2 YDEGEE. Between the trimmed V and J ends, which lost 4 bases and 1 base, there was a span of 17 bases. This CDR3 has 16 residues. The CDR3 coding sequence is TGTGCCAGCAGCAATCATCTGGGGGCGGGGAACACTGAAGCTTTCTTT. It specifies CASSNHLGAGNTEAFF.

V and J are TRBV7-2 and TRBJ1-5; tentatively, D is TRBD1 (6 bases). In germline, CDR1 is SGHTA, CDR2 FQGNSA. CDR3 length: 15 residues. The germline V and J ends were trimmed by 4 bases and 7 bases, with 17 bases remaining between them. In DNA, the CDR3 is TGTGCCAGCAGCTCCGGATGGGGGCAAGGGCAGCCCCAGCATTTT. Residues: CASSSGWGQGQPQHF.

This sequence joins TRBV25-1 and TRBJ1-2; TRBD1 aligns across 8 bases. V gave up 3 bases and J gave up 8 bases; unmatched junction bases: 14. CDR3 length equals 16 residues. Germline CDR1 is MGHDK and CDR2 is SYGVNS. DNA of the CDR3: TGTGCCAGCAGTGACCCCGGACAGGGTTTAGTACGGGGCTACACCTTC. It specifies CASSDPGQGLVRGYTF.

This chain links TRBV6-1 with TRBJ2-5; D unresolved. The assigned J gene may be wrong: the sequence end matches TRBJ2-7 better. CDR1 and CDR2 from the germline V gene are MNHNS and SASEGT. The CDR3 is 15 amino acids. The chain's CDR3 is CASSEARNHPYEQYF. The CDR3 DNA sequence: TGTGCCAGCAGTGAAGCACGAAATCACCCCTACGAGCAGTACTTC.

The rearrangement uses TRBV18 and TRBJ2-1; possibly TRBD2 for D (5 bases). The CDR3 length is 16 residues. CDR1 and CDR2 (germline): KGHSH, LQKENI. V lost 4 bases, J lost 0 bases, and 13 bases lay in between. The CDR3 DNA follows: TGTGCCAGCTCACTCGATTTGGACTTCTCCTACAATGAGCAGTTCTTC. Translated, it gives CASSLDLDFSYNEQFF.

This clone was counted once. The chain uses TRBV5-4 and TRBJ2-1; D might be TRBD2 (5 bases). Germline CDR1 reads SGHNT; CDR2 reads YYREEE (reference sequence). Trimming cost V 4 bases and J 0 bases, with 11 bases left between them. This CDR3 is 15 amino acids long. The CDR3 DNA reads as TGTGCCAGCAGCCCGGGTGGGAGCTCCTACAATGAGCAGTTCTTC. It specifies CASSPGGSSYNEQFF.